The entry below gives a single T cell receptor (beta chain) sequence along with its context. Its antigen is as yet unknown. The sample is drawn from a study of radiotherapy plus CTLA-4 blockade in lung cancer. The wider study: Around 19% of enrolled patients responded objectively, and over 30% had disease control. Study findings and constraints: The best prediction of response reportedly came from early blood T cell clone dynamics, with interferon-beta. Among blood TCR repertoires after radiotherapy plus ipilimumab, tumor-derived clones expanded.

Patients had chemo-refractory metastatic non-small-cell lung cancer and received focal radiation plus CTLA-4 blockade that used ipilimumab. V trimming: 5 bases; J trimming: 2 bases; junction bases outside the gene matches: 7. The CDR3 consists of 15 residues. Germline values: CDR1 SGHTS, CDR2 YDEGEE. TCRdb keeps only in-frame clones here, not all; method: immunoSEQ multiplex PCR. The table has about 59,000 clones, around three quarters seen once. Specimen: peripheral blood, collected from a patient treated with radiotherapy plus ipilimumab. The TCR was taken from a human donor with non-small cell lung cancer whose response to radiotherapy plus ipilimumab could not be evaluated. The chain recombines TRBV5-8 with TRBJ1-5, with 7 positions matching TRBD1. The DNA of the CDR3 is TGTGCCAGCAGTCGCAGGGGGTATGGCAATCAGCCCCAGCATTTT. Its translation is CASSRRGYGNQPQHF.